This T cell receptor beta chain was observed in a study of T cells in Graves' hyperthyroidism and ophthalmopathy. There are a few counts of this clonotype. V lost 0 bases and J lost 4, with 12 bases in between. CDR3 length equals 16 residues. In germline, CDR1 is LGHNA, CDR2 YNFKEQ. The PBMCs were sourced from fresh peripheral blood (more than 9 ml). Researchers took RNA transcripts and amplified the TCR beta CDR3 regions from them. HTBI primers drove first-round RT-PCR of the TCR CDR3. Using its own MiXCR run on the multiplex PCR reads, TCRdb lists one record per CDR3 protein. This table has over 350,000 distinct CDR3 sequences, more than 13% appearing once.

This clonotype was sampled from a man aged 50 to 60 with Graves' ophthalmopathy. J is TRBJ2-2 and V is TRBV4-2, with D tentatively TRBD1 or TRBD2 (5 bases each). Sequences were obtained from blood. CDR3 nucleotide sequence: TGTGCCAGCAGCCAAGAAGGGACGGTTGGCACCGGGGAGCTGTTTTTT. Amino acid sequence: CASSQEGTVGTGELFF.